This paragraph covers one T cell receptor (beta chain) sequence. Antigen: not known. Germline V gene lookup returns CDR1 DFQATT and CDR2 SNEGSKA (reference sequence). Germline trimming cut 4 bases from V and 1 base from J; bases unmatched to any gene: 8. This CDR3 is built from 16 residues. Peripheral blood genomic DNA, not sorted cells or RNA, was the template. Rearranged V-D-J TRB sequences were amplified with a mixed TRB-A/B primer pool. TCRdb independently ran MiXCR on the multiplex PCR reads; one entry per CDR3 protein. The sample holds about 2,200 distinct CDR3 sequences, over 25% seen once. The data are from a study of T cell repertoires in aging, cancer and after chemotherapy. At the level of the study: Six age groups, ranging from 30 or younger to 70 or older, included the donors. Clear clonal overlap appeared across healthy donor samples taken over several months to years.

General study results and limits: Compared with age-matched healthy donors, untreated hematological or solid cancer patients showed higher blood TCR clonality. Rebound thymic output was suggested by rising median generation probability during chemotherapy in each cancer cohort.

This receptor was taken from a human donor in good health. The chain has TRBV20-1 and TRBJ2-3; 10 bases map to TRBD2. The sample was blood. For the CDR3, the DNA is TGCAGTGCTACCGGGACTAGCGTGCCCCGCACAGATACGCAGTATTTT. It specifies CSATGTSVPRTDTQYF.